This T cell receptor (beta chain) was retrieved from a study of identical twins. With template switching, a universal primer site was added, and the cDNA carried unique molecular identifiers. A single record per CDR3 protein comes from TCRdb applying MiXCR to the 5' RACE reads. The data hold roughly 260,000 distinct CDR3 sequences, with over 12% observed a single time. Study outcomes and limitations: Weaker excess sharing between twins was seen in beta out-of-frame sequences.

A few counts support this clonotype. Antigen: not known. Germline lookup yields CDR1 SGHRS and CDR2 YFSETQ. The ends lost 4 bases at V and 4 bases at J; junction bases unmatched: 12. The CDR3 consists of 17 residues. The chain links TRBV5-1 to TRBJ2-1, with 9 nucleotides matching TRBD2. The source material was memory (CD45RO+) T cells sorted from blood. The receptor comes from a woman aged 18-30 years in good health. The CDR3 here is CASSRGASGVGYNEQFF. Written as DNA, the CDR3 is TGCGCCAGCAGCCGGGGGGCTAGCGGGGTGGGATACAATGAGCAGTTCTTC.